These 31 T cell receptor beta chains came from one sample sequenced in a study of CD8 T cells in ankylosing spondylitis. MiXCR, applied by TCRdb to the 5' RACE reads, yields one record per CDR3 protein. The table shows 30,000 to 45,000 distinct CDR3 sequences, with about an eighth occurring only once. Sequenced: synovial fluid, either unsorted or a sorted T cell fraction (not recorded which). The receptors shown here come from a male donor with ankylosing spondylitis.

The rearrangement uses TRBV6-1 and TRBJ2-7; the match to TRBD2 covers 11 bases. Germline V CDR1 and CDR2: MNHNS, SASEGT. The J segment lost 1 base and the V segment lost 6 bases, leaving 5 bases of the junction unmatched. CDR3 length: 15 amino acids. The CDR3 reads CASREGLAASYEQYF. CDR3 nucleotides: TGTGCCAGCAGGGAGGGACTAGCGGCTTCCTACGAGCAGTACTTC.

This clonotype was picked up many times. The rearrangement joins TRBV7-9 to TRBJ2-5; 7 bases fit TRBD2. The germline V gene encodes CDR1 SEHNR and CDR2 FQNEAQ (reference sequence). J gave up 3 bases and V 8 bases, and 6 bases lay outside the gene matches. There are 13 residues in the CDR3. CDR3 sequence: CASLRAGEETQYF. The CDR3 region has the DNA TGTGCCAGCCTACGGGCGGGGGAAGAGACCCAGTACTTC.

V usage is TRBV9 and J usage is TRBJ2-1, with D maybe TRBD1 (6 bases). V dropped 3 bases and J dropped 2 bases, with 12 bases sitting between them. Germline CDR1 is SGDLS and CDR2 is YYNGEE. This CDR3 contains 15 residues. For the CDR3, the DNA is TGTGCCAGCAGCGCAGGGGTTAGCACCTACAATGAGCAGTTCTTC. It specifies CASSAGVSTYNEQFF.

This clonotype has ten or more counts. The rearrangement uses TRBV6-1 and TRBJ1-1; D possibly corresponds to TRBD1 (5 bases). The CDR3 sequence is 16 residues long. Germline V gives CDR1 MNHNS, CDR2 SASEGT. The V gene lost 5 bases and the J gene lost 1 base, with 17 bases spanning the gap. The CDR3 region has the DNA TGTGCCAGCAGTCCTGGGACCCCCTTGGGGAACACTGAAGCTTTCTTT. Translating gives CASSPGTPLGNTEAFF.

There are a few counts of this clonotype. The chain has TRBV7-8 and TRBJ1-2; D unresolved. Germline-derived CDR1 and CDR2 are SGHVS and FQNEAQ. This CDR3 contains 16 residues. The germline V and J ends were trimmed by 5 bases and 4 bases, with 20 bases remaining between them. The CDR3 protein is CASSHGELSSLYGYTF. CDR3 in DNA: TGTGCCAGCAGCCATGGGGAGCTTTCCTCCCTCTATGGCTACACCTTC.

The J gene is TRBJ2-7, the V gene TRBV4-2; no clear D gene. The CDR3 has 15 residues. Germline V gene data show CDR1 as LGHNA and CDR2 as YNFKEQ. V gave up 0 bases and J gave up 3 bases, with 12 bases separating them. CDR3 protein: CASSQEGYPYYEQYF. Here the CDR3 DNA reads TGTGCCAGCAGCCAAGAGGGATACCCTTACTACGAGCAGTACTTC.

This clonotype occurred many times. The rearrangement joins TRBV5-1 to TRBJ2-7, with a possible D match to TRBD1 (5 bases). The CDR3 runs 14 residues. Trimming pared 3 bases from V and 0 bases from J, leaving 10 bases between. The V gene's germline CDR1 is SGHRS and CDR2 YFSETQ. The CDR3 loop reads CASSSRDYSYEQYF. CDR3 bases: TGCGCCAGCAGCTCCAGGGATTACTCCTACGAGCAGTACTTC.

In this sample, this clonotype turned up a few times. V gene TRBV27 combines with J gene TRBJ2-5; TRBD1 might be the D (6 bases). The CDR3 loop spans 15 amino acids. Germline values: CDR1 MNHEY, CDR2 SMNVEV (reference sequence). Trimming left V 3 bases short and J 2 bases short, with 13 bases between. The CDR3 sequence: CASSFLTGTQETQYF. The DNA for the CDR3 is TGTGCCAGCAGTTTCCTGACAGGAACGCAAGAGACCCAGTACTTC.

This clonotype turned up a few times. This chain connects TRBV27 to TRBJ2-3; a weak D match, TRBD1 (5 bases). Trimming took 1 base from V and 1 from J, leaving 6 bases between them. CDR1 is MNHEY and CDR2 is SMNVEV in the germline V gene (reference sequence). The CDR3 spans 14 residues. CDR3 DNA sequence: TGTGCCAGCAGTTTATGGGGCCGCACAGATACGCAGTATTTT. Translating it yields CASSLWGRTDTQYF.

This clonotype has only a few counts. The V gene is TRBV12-3 or TRBV12-4, the J gene TRBJ1-5; D is undetermined. V gave up 2 bases and J gave up 3 bases, with 11 bases separating them. CDR3 length: 15 amino acids. The CDR3 nucleotides read TGTGCCAGCAGTTTAATGGCCTGGAACAATCAGCCCCAGCATTTT. Its protein product is CASSLMAWNNQPQHF.

The table lists this clonotype with many counts. The chain couples TRBV9 to TRBJ2-1; a possible D gene is TRBD2 (7 bases). V lost 4 bases and J lost 8, with 10 bases in between. This CDR3 comprises 12 residues. Germline CDR1 SGDLS, CDR2 YYNGEE. The CDR3 sequence: CASSSGGHEQFF. The CDR3 bases are TGTGCCAGCAGCTCGGGGGGCCATGAGCAGTTCTTC.

The gene calls are TRBV20-1 and TRBJ2-1, with D unclear. The CDR3 spans 15 residues. The V end lost 0 bases, the J end lost 5 bases, and 14 bases lay between the germline ends. Germline V gene data show CDR1 as DFQATT and CDR2 as SNEGSKA (reference sequence). As DNA, the CDR3 is TGCAGTGCTAGAGATCAGAGACTCCGGAACAATGAGCAGTTCTTC. It translates to CSARDQRLRNNEQFF.

V gene TRBV4-2 combines with J gene TRBJ1-3; D is unresolved. CDR3 length: 14 amino acids. The germline V gene has CDR1 LGHNA and CDR2 YNFKEQ. Trimming took 3 bases from V and 8 from J, leaving 14 bases between them. DNA for the CDR3: TGTGCCAGCAGCCAGGTGGGAGGGCGGGACACCATATATTTT. It translates to CASSQVGGRDTIYF.

The chain joins TRBV4-3 to TRBJ2-7, with 9 bases that match TRBD2. Per the germline V gene, CDR1 is LGHNA and CDR2 is YSLEER. The CDR3 contains 15 residues. V trimming: 1 base; J trimming: 3 bases; junction bases outside the gene matches: 4. CDR3 sequence reads: CASSQGLAAFYEQYF. CDR3 bases: TGCGCCAGCAGCCAAGGACTAGCGGCTTTCTACGAGCAGTACTTC.

This clonotype was counted at least ten times. This chain connects TRBV28 to TRBJ2-1; 7 bases align to TRBD2. Per the germline V gene, CDR1 is MDHEN and CDR2 is SYDVKM. The CDR3 has 16 residues. V was clipped by 6 bases and J by 2 bases; unmatched bases: 10. The DNA of the CDR3 is TGTGCCAGCAGCCCCGGGGAGGGATGGACCTACAATGAGCAGTTCTTC. This gives the protein CASSPGEGWTYNEQFF.

V usage is TRBV5-4 and J usage is TRBJ2-5; TRBD2 matches at 11 bases. Losses at the gene ends were 3 bases for V and 5 bases for J; bases not matched to a gene: 6. CDR1 SGHNT and CDR2 YYREEE come from the germline V gene (reference sequence). This CDR3 spans 15 amino acids. The CDR3 coding sequence is TGTGCCAGCAGCTGGTCTAGCGGGGGGTATGAGACCCAGTACTTC. Translation gives CASSWSSGGYETQYF. Drawing the rest from reference TRBV5-4 and TRBJ2-5, the complete variable domain is ETGVTQSPTHLIKTRGQQVTLRCSSQSGHNTVSWYQQALGQGPQFIFQYYREEENGRGNFPPRFSGLQFPNYSSELNVNALELDDSALYLCASSWSSGGYETQYFGPGTRLLVL.

This clonotype was seen a handful of times. The genes are TRBV20-1 and TRBJ2-3, with D unresolved. Germline V gives CDR1 DFQATT, CDR2 SNEGSKA (reference sequence). This CDR3 is built from 17 residues. Trimming shortened V by 6 bases and J by 2 bases, and 24 bases separated the two germline ends. This CDR3 reads CSAATQDVSSDTDTQYF. In nucleotides, the CDR3 is TGCAGTGCCGCTACCCAGGACGTCAGCAGCGACACAGATACGCAGTATTTT.

This chain joins TRBV12-3 or TRBV12-4 and TRBJ2-3, with 8 bases identical to TRBD2. The junction had 11 bases not matched to a gene; V was cut back by 6 bases and J by 3 bases. The CDR3 extends over 16 amino acids. The CDR3 DNA sequence: TGTGCCAGCAGCCCCGAGGATAGCGGGGATACAGATACGCAGTATTTT. Its translation: CASSPEDSGDTDTQYF.

This clonotype was seen a few times. This rearrangement joins TRBV19 to TRBJ2-1, with 7 bases lining up with TRBD2. The CDR3 sequence is 17 residues long. V was pared by 1 base and J by 0 bases, with 6 bases of the junction left unmatched. Germline CDR1 and CDR2: LNHDA and SQIVND (reference sequence). CDR3 protein: CASSIVGLAVSYNEQFF. The CDR3 nucleotides are TGTGCCAGTAGTATAGTAGGGCTAGCGGTCTCCTACAATGAGCAGTTCTTC.

This clonotype was recorded a few times. The V gene is TRBV3-1, the J gene TRBJ2-2, with D uncertain. Trimming cost V 1 base and J 3 bases, with 15 bases left between them. This CDR3 region has 17 residues. Germline loops: CDR1 LGHDT, CDR2 YNNKEL (reference sequence). As DNA, the CDR3 is TGTGCCAGCAGCCAAGTTCCAAGAGGAGCGTACACCGGGGAGCTGTTTTTT. Protein sequence: CASSQVPRGAYTGELFF.

This clonotype was counted a few times. J is TRBJ1-2 and V is TRBV6-2 or TRBV6-3; D not resolved. The CDR3 runs 13 residues. Trimming took 2 bases from V and 4 from J, leaving 8 bases between them. Germline values: CDR1 MNHEY, CDR2 SVGEGT. CDR3 residues: CASSYEGGYGYTF. CDR3 bases: TGTGCCAGCAGTTACGAGGGCGGCTATGGCTACACCTTC.

The chain employs TRBV5-6 and TRBJ2-5; D could derive from TRBD1 or TRBD2 (6 bases each). The V gene lost 2 bases and the J gene lost 1 base, with 12 bases spanning the gap. CDR3 size: 15 residues. The V gene's germline CDR1 is SGHDT and CDR2 YYEEEE. The CDR3 DNA reads TGTGCCAGCAGCTTATCGGGGGCCTTCCAAGAGACCCAGTACTTC. This translates into CASSLSGAFQETQYF.

As for this clonotype: One end of the junction varies from germline; a read error may be responsible. The rearrangement links TRBV27 to TRBJ2-7; weak D call: TRBD1 (6 bases). The CDR3 contains 14 residues. Germline V CDR1 and CDR2: MNHEY, SMNVEV (reference sequence). For the CDR3, the DNA is TGTGCCGGCAGTTTATTAGGACAGATTTACGAGCAGTACTTC. It yields the protein CAGSLLGQIYEQYF.

The table lists this clonotype with a few counts. The chain links TRBV5-1 to TRBJ2-7; a possible D gene is TRBD1 (7 bases). This CDR3 has 17 amino acids. Deletions cut 5 bases from V and 2 bases from J, with 23 bases between. The germline V gene has CDR1 SGHRS and CDR2 YFSETQ. This chain's CDR3 is CASSHQGGLDRPYEQYF. The CDR3 region has the DNA TGCGCCAGCAGTCACCAGGGGGGTCTAGATCGTCCCTACGAGCAGTACTTC.

This clonotype was seen only a few times. CDR3 residues: CASSFLSEGAYQPQHF. CDR3 coding DNA: TGTGCCAGCAGTTTCCTCAGCGAGGGCGCGTATCAGCCCCAGCATTTT. The chain joins TRBV28 to TRBJ1-5; D is ambiguous. Trimming removed 3 bases at V and 5 bases at J, with 17 bases between. Germline V CDR1 and CDR2: MDHEN, SYDVKM. This CDR3 spans 16 amino acids.

This clonotype was seen at least ten times. DNA of the CDR3: TGCAGTGCTAGATTGCGGGACAATGAGCAGTTCTTC. This sequence encodes CSARLRDNEQFF. This chain uses TRBV20-1 with TRBJ2-1; possibly TRBD2 for D (5 bases). The germline V gene has CDR1 DFQATT and CDR2 SNEGSKA (reference sequence). Trimming removed 2 bases from V and 5 bases from J, with 7 bases in between. This CDR3 is built from 12 residues.

This clonotype showed up just a few times. The chain uses TRBV20-1 and TRBJ1-1, with 9 bases lining up with TRBD1. J gave up 10 bases and V 6 bases, and 15 bases lay outside the gene matches. The CDR3 is made up of 14 amino acids. Germline V lookup: CDR1 DFQATT, CDR2 SNEGSKA (reference sequence). CDR3 protein: CSARGDRDPIRAFF. Written as DNA, the CDR3 is TGCAGTGCCCGGGGGGACAGGGACCCTATTCGAGCTTTCTTT.

This clonotype has more than one count but fewer than ten. The chain joins TRBV7-9 to TRBJ2-4; D not resolved. Deletions cut 6 bases from V and 0 bases from J, with 9 bases between. Germline V gene data show CDR1 as SEHNR and CDR2 as FQNEAQ (reference sequence). CDR3 length: 14 amino acids. CDR3 sequence: CASSNWTAKNIQYF. The CDR3, as DNA: TGTGCCAGCAGTAACTGGACAGCCAAAAACATTCAGTACTTC.

This clonotype was counted at least ten times. The rearrangement joins TRBV27 to TRBJ1-1; weak D call: TRBD1 (5 bases). Germline V gene data show CDR1 as MNHEY and CDR2 as SMNVEV (reference sequence). V was clipped by 2 bases and J by 5 bases, with 15 bases between them. CDR3 length equals 15 residues. The chain's CDR3 is CASSLIRQGGTEAFF. CDR3 bases: TGTGCCAGCAGTTTAATACGTCAGGGAGGAACTGAAGCTTTCTTT.

This clonotype was found many times. This chain joins TRBV7-9 and TRBJ1-5; D may be TRBD1 (5 bases). This CDR3 comprises 15 residues. Per germline, CDR1 SEHNR and CDR2 FQNEAQ (reference sequence). Trimming took 5 bases from V and 2 from J, leaving 13 bases between them. The chain's CDR3 is CASSATGPGNQPQHF. CDR3 nucleotides: TGTGCCAGCAGCGCAACAGGTCCGGGCAATCAGCCCCAGCATTTT.

This clonotype showed up many times. V is TRBV5-5 and J is TRBJ1-1; D gene uncertain. This CDR3 is built from 13 residues. V lost 7 bases and J 2 bases, leaving 12 bases between the germline ends. The germline V gene has CDR1 SGHKS and CDR2 YYEKEE (reference sequence). The CDR3 protein is CASLQDFNTEAFF. DNA for the CDR3: TGTGCCAGCCTGCAGGATTTTAACACTGAAGCTTTCTTT. Complete variable domain (other parts from reference TRBV5-5 and TRBJ1-1): DAGVTQSPTHLIKTRGQQVTLRCSPISGHKSVSWYQQVLGQGPQFIFQYYEKEERGRGNFPDRFSARQFPNYSSELNVNALLLGDSALYLCASLQDFNTEAFFGQGTRLTVV.